This TCR beta chain was retrieved from a study of blood T cell repertoires in COVID-19. The protocol was immunoSEQ multiplex PCR, while the TCRdb copy is restricted to in-frame clones and leaves out a portion. The sample shows 250,000 to 350,000 clones, about 89% of them seen only once. The CDR3 totals 16 residues. The germline V and J ends were trimmed by 2 bases and 7 bases, with 18 bases remaining between them. CDR1 MNHNS and CDR2 SASEGT come from the germline V gene. The sequencing input was peripheral blood. The receptor's source is a young woman with COVID-19, enrolled during active disease. The chain carries TRBV6-1 and TRBJ1-5; possibly TRBD1 for D (5 bases). The CDR3 sequence is CASSELAGQGNQPQHF. The DNA for the CDR3 is TGTGCCAGCAGTGAATTGGCGGGGCAGGGTAACCAGCCCCAGCATTTT.